This T cell receptor beta chain was captured in a study of naive and memory T cell subsets. Overall study findings and caveats: No ground truth validated the naive and memory repertoire findings. Clonotypes are single alpha or beta chains, not paired receptors. A few larger clonotypes appeared in naive repertoires, especially CD8, possibly memory cells re-expressing CD45RA. In naive cells, over 95% of TCR sequences were seen only once.

As regards this clonotype: What it binds is unknown.

The length of the CDR3 is 15 residues. V was cut by 5 bases and J by 0 bases, with 13 bases left in between. The V gene's germline CDR1 is MNHEY and CDR2 SMNVEV (reference sequence). From the second PCR step, alpha and beta chains were amplified apart. An equimolar mix of two oligonucleotides served as the beta constant-region primer for TRBC1 and TRBC2. Ligated cDNA was amplified by four rounds of PCR with nested alpha and beta constant-region primers and SP2. TCRdb re-analysed the UMI-ligation and nested PCR reads in MiXCR, keeping a single row per CDR3 protein. This sample has about 100,000 distinct CDR3 sequences, with roughly 15% found just once.

This TCR was sampled from a human donor in good health. The chain uses TRBV27 and TRBJ1-2; maybe TRBD1 (6 bases). Sequencing was performed on naive CD8+ T cells from blood. CDR3 DNA: TGTGCCAGCAGTCCACGGGACAACACTAACTATGGCTACACCTTC. This sequence encodes CASSPRDNTNYGYTF.